Sequencing of this T cell receptor (beta chain) was carried out in a study of blood T cell repertoires in COVID-19. Background on the study: The United States, Italy and Spain provided the acute and convalescent COVID-19 samples. In each case, the material was cDNA or gDNA derived from T cells, B-cell-depleted T cells, or PBMCs.

Authors' methods: Nucleated cell number was recorded as an estimate derived from reference gene primer amplification. Clones were sequenced by immunoSEQ multiplex PCR, and TCRdb holds only the in-frame ones, with some missing. D and trimming were read from the DNA, whereas the V and J calls and clone size are those reported in that table. Among tens of thousands of clones listed, approximately 88% were seen once. This clone showed up just once. CDR3 size: 14 residues. Per the germline V gene, CDR1 is SNHLY and CDR2 is FYNNEI. Trimming cost V 3 bases and J 7 bases, with 12 bases left between them. This receptor was taken from an elderly man with active or convalescent COVID-19. The chain has TRBV2 and TRBJ1-4, with D perhaps matching TRBD1 (5 bases). Sequencing used peripheral blood. CDR3 sequence: CASSEGRAREKLFF. CDR3 in DNA: TGTGCCAGCAGTGAGGGCAGGGCTCGTGAAAAACTGTTTTTT. The full variable domain, in which reference TRBV2 and TRBJ1-4 provide the parts outside the CDR3, is EPEVTQTPSHQVTQMGQEVILRCVPISNHLYFYWYRQILGQKVEFLVSFYNNEISEKSEIFDDQFSVERPDGSNFTLKIRSTKLEDSAMYFCASSEGRAREKLFFGSGTQLSVL.